This paragraph reports one T cell receptor beta chain. The sample comes from a study of blood T cell repertoires in COVID-19. The method was immunoSEQ multiplex PCR; TCRdb's version includes in-frame clones alone and lacks a portion of them. This sample has roughly 380,000 clones, with about 90% found just once. V trimming: 0 bases; J trimming: 1 base; junction bases outside the gene matches: 2. Germline lookup yields CDR1 SGHRS and CDR2 YFSETQ. CDR3 size: 16 residues. This clonotype originated in a woman in her thirties who had recovered from COVID-19. The chain couples TRBV5-1 to TRBJ2-3, with TRBD2 matching over 10 bases. The sequencing input was PBMCs or T cells enriched from blood (not recorded which). The CDR3 DNA reads as TGCGCCAGCAGCTTGGCCGGGACTAGCGGCACAGATACGCAGTATTTT. Amino acid sequence: CASSLAGTSGTDTQYF.